This T cell receptor (beta chain) stems from a study of blood T cell repertoires in COVID-19. Looking at the study overall: Sources were T cells, B-cell-depleted T cells, or PBMCs; the material itself was cDNA or gDNA.

The V gene's germline CDR1 is SGDLS and CDR2 YYNGEE. The CDR3 has 16 amino acids. V dropped 4 bases and J dropped 4; count of bases not matched to a gene: 12. Source study methods: Amplification of reference gene primers provided the estimated nucleated cell counts. The table came from immunoSEQ multiplex PCR; TCRdb's copy has only in-frame clones and leaves some out. The D gene and trimming were derived from the DNA, and the V and J assignments and clone size from that table. Here the sample spans about 120,000 clones, roughly 77% being singletons. The TCR originated in a man aged 55 to 69 with active or convalescent COVID-19. The sample consisted of peripheral blood. The chain carries TRBV9 and TRBJ2-3; 7 bases agree with TRBD2. The CDR3 loop reads CASSILAAGSPDTQYF. The CDR3 DNA is TGTGCCAGCAGCATCCTAGCGGCGGGTTCCCCAGATACGCAGTATTTT.